The rows below give T cell receptor beta chains drawn from one sample of a study of primary melanoma T cells and metastatic recurrence. The table came from immunoSEQ multiplex PCR; TCRdb's copy has only in-frame clones and leaves some out. The sample includes 150 to 200 clones, roughly 93% of them seen just once. The sample comprised melanoma tumor tissue. These receptor sequences come from a human donor with melanoma. The CDR3 runs from the conserved cysteine through the conserved F or W. D genes are given only for firm matches. Expanded clones get a size class; other rows say once, few or many, or leave the size out.

CDR3nt	CDR3aa	v_gene	j_gene	abundance	len	d_gene
TGTGCCAGCAGCTTCCAGGGAAGAGGGGGCAAGCAGTACTTC	CASSFQGRGGKQYF	TRBV11-3	TRBJ2-7	.	14	TRBD1
TGTGCCAGCAGTCTCCTAGCAGGCGGGGAGCTGTTTTTT	CASSLLAGGELFF	TRBV6-8	TRBJ2-2	.	13	.
TGTGCCAGCAGCTGGGACAGGGGCTATGGCTACACCTTC	CASSWDRGYGYTF	TRBV7-2	TRBJ1-2	.	13	TRBD1
TGTGCCTGGAGTACGGGGTTGAACACTGAAGCTTTCTTT	CAWSTGLNTEAFF	TRBV30	TRBJ1-1	.	13	.
TGTGCCAGCAGCCACACCTCCACTGAAGCTTTCTTT	CASSHTSTEAFF	TRBV6-8	TRBJ1-1	.	12	.
TGTGCCAGCAGCCTAAGGGGGACTAGCGCTAGTCAGCAGTACTTT	CASSLRGTSASQQYF	TRBV9	TRBJ2-7	.	15	TRBD2
TGTGCCAGCTCACCGGGACAGGGGGATCAGCCCCAGCATTTT	CASSPGQGDQPQHF	TRBV18	TRBJ1-5	.	14	TRBD1
TGTGCCAGCAGTTACAGACGGACAGATACGCAGTATTTT	CASSYRRTDTQYF	TRBV6-8	TRBJ2-3	.	13	.
TGTGCCAGCAGTGTATCAAGCGGTTTTCGGGCCAACGTCCTGACTTTC	CASSVSSGFRANVLTF	TRBV6-8	TRBJ2-6	.	16	.
TGCGCCAGCAGCTTGGTCCCTACCCCCATCGAGACCCAGTACTTC	CASSLVPTPIETQYF	TRBV5-1	TRBJ2-5	.	15	.
TGTGCCAGTAGTATAGGAAGGGGGCGAAATTCACCCCTCCACTTT	CASSIGRGRNSPLHF	TRBV19	TRBJ1-6	.	15	TRBD1
TGTGCCACCAGCCGCGGGGACTTACTCCAGTACTTC	CATSRGDLLQYF	TRBV6-8	TRBJ2-7	.	12	.
TGTGCCAGCAGTCGGGTTTCTGGGGCCAACGTCCTGACTTTC	CASSRVSGANVLTF	TRBV6-8	TRBJ2-6	.	14	.
TGTGCCAGCAGTGCAGGACAGGGAAGACTGTTTTTT	CASSAGQGRLFF	TRBV25-1	TRBJ1-4	once	12	TRBD1
TGTGTCAGCAGTTACTCGTTTACAGGGGGAAACACCATATATTTT	CVSSYSFTGGNTIYF	TRBV6-8	TRBJ1-3	.	15	.
TGTGCCAGCAGCCAAACAGGGGGCAGAGACGAGCAGTACTTC	CASSQTGGRDEQYF	TRBV7-7	TRBJ2-7	.	14	TRBD1
TGTGCCAGCAGTGGAAACAGGGGGGTCTCCTACGAGCAGTACTTC	CASSGNRGVSYEQYF	TRBV6-8	TRBJ2-7	.	15	TRBD1
TGTGCCAGCAGCTCGGGACAGTATAATTCACCCCTCCACTTT	CASSSGQYNSPLHF	TRBV11-3	TRBJ1-6	.	14	TRBD1
TGTGCCAGCAGTTTGCCAGGGGGCGTTACTGAAGCTTTCTTT	CASSLPGGVTEAFF	TRBV28	TRBJ1-1	.	14	TRBD1
TGTGTCAGTAGTATAGATCTGGCCCTTGGAGGAGATACGCAGTATTTT	CVSSIDLALGGDTQYF	TRBV19	TRBJ2-3	.	16	.
TGTGCCTGGAACTTCCCTGGCGGAGTGAACACCGGGGAGCTGTTTTTT	CAWNFPGGVNTGELFF	TRBV30	TRBJ2-2	once	16	.
TGCAGCGGGTGGGACCCGGTGGATGAGCAGTTCTTC	CSGWDPVDEQFF	TRBV29-1	TRBJ2-1	.	12	.
TGTGCCAGCAGTACCCTGGGGGTCACGCACACTGAAGCTTTCTTT	CASSTLGVTHTEAFF	TRBV6-8	TRBJ1-1	.	15	.
TGTGCCAGCAGTTATCGGAAGGGACTAGCGGGTTACAATGAGCAGTTCTTC	CASSYRKGLAGYNEQFF	TRBV6-8	TRBJ2-1	.	17	TRBD2
TGTGCCAGTAGTTTCGGGACAGGGGCCTACGAGCAGTACTTC	CASSFGTGAYEQYF	TRBV19	TRBJ2-7	.	14	TRBD1
TGTGCCAGCAGCTTGGGGGAGGCTAGCGGAGAGCAGTACTTC	CASSLGEASGEQYF	TRBV11-3	TRBJ2-7	.	14	TRBD2
TGTGCCAGCTCATCAACACTTCCCGGGATAGGGGCCACTGAAGCTTTCTTT	CASSSTLPGIGATEAFF	TRBV18	TRBJ1-1	.	17	.
TGTGCCAGCAGCCCTAGGGGAGTAGCGGGAGGGTACAATGAGCAGTTCTTC	CASSPRGVAGGYNEQFF	TRBV11-3	TRBJ2-1	.	17	TRBD2
TGTGCCAGTAGTACCCGCCGGGACGGAGCCTACGAGCAGTACTTC	CASSTRRDGAYEQYF	TRBV19	TRBJ2-7	.	15	.
TGCGCCAGCAGCATTTCCGGGACAGGTTCCTACGAGCAGTACTTC	CASSISGTGSYEQYF	TRBV5-1	TRBJ2-7	.	15	TRBD1
TGTGCCAGCAGTTACAGGGGGGGCTATGGCTACACCTTC	CASSYRGGYGYTF	TRBV6-8	TRBJ1-2	.	13	.
TGTGCCAGCAGTTCCCTCGCGGGGTTAGGACTCACAGATACGCAGTATTTT	CASSSLAGLGLTDTQYF	TRBV28	TRBJ2-3	.	17	.
TGTGCCAGCAGCTTAACGCCAAGGAGGGCTGAAGCTTTCTTT	CASSLTPRRAEAFF	TRBV22-1	TRBJ1-1	.	14	.
TGTGCCAGCTCACCTAATGGACAGGGGGTTGTACCCCTCCACTTT	CASSPNGQGVVPLHF	TRBV18	TRBJ1-6	.	15	TRBD1
TGTGCCAGCAGTTCAGACAGGGCTCGACAGCCCCAGCATTTT	CASSSDRARQPQHF	TRBV28	TRBJ1-5	.	14	TRBD1
TGTGCCAGCAGCGCCGTGGGGGGCCCTAAATACGAGCAGTACTTC	CASSAVGGPKYEQYF	TRBV7-4	TRBJ2-7	.	15	.
TGTGCCAGCAGCCTGATAAGCACGGGAAACTATGGCTACACCTTC	CASSLISTGNYGYTF	TRBV16	TRBJ1-2	.	15	.
TGTGCCAGTAGTATCCAGGCCGGCAGAGCCTACGAGCAGTACTTC	CASSIQAGRAYEQYF	TRBV19	TRBJ2-7	.	15	.
TGTGCCAGCAGCCGACGGACAGGGGAAACCTACGAGCAGTACTTC	CASSRRTGETYEQYF	TRBV7-1	TRBJ2-7	.	15	TRBD1
TGCAGCGTTGAGACAGGGAAAGATACGCAGTATTTT	CSVETGKDTQYF	TRBV29-1	TRBJ2-3	.	12	TRBD1
TGTGCCAGCAGTACAGGGAGGATTGTCCCGAACACCGGGGAGCTGTTTTTT	CASSTGRIVPNTGELFF	TRBV11-3	TRBJ2-2	.	17	.
TGCGCCAGCAGCTACCGGAACAGGGGTTACGAGCAGTACTTC	CASSYRNRGYEQYF	TRBV4-1	TRBJ2-7	.	14	TRBD1
TGTGCCAGAAGGGCCGAGAGGGACACCGGGGAGCTGTTTTTT	CARRAERDTGELFF	TRBV6-8	TRBJ2-2	.	14	.
TGTGCCAGCTCACCTCCCGGGACAGGGGGTTTCGGCGAGCAGTACTTC	CASSPPGTGGFGEQYF	TRBV18	TRBJ2-7	.	16	TRBD1
TGTGCCAGCTCACTAAGGGGAGGCGAAGAGACCCAGTACTTC	CASSLRGGEETQYF	TRBV18	TRBJ2-5	.	14	.